This T cell receptor beta chain was identified in a study of STAT3 mutations in large granular lymphocyte leukemia. About the research overall: Canonical activating STAT3 mutations were detected in roughly half of the longitudinally sequenced T-LGLL patients.

This CDR3 comprises 12 residues. V was clipped by 7 bases and J by 6 bases, with 12 bases between them. CDR1 is MNHEY, CDR2 SVGAGI, per germline. This clone was found once. The target antigen is unknown. Each sample's TCRbeta library yielded on average approximately 41,000 productive templates. Clones were sequenced by immunoSEQ multiplex PCR, and TCRdb holds only the in-frame ones, with some missing. The table shows about 19,000 clones, with approximately 92% occurring only once. Findings of the study overall: In some patients, a small highly pathogenic clone possibly went undetected. Variable sampling intervals and differing treatment regimens complicated linking therapy response to TCR clonal burden changes. Every T-cell large granular lymphocyte leukemia patient had at least one immunodominant TCR beta clonotype.

The chain is built from TRBV6-5 and TRBJ1-2; maybe TRBD1 (6 bases). Sequenced: peripheral blood mononuclear cells. This TCR was sampled from a man aged 55-75 years with T-cell large granular lymphocyte leukemia. Some clones in this sample may be carry-over from other donors' samples. The CDR3 coding sequence is TGTGCCAGCACCTTTACAGGGAATGGCTACACCTTC. Translation: CASTFTGNGYTF.